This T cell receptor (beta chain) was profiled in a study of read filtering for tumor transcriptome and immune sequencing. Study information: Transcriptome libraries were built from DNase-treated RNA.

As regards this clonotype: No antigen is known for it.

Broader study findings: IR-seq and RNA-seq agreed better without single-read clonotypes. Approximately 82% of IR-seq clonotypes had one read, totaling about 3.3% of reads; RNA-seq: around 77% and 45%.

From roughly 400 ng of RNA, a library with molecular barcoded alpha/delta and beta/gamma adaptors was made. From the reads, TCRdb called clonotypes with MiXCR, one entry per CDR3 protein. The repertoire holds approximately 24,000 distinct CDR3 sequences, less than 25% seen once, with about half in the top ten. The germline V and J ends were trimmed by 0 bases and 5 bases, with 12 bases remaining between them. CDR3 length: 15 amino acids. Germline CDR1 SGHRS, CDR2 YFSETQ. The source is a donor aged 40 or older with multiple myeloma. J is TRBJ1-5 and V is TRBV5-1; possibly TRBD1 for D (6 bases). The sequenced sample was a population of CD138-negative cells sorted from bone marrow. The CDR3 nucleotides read TGCGCCAGCAGCTTGGGGGGGCCGGCGGATCAGCCCCAGCATTTT. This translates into CASSLGGPADQPQHF.